These 13 T cell receptor beta chains were all obtained from the same sample, sequenced in a study of blood T cell repertoires in COVID-19. Only in-frame clones appear in the TCRdb table, and some are missing; sequencing was by immunoSEQ multiplex PCR. The table includes tens of thousands of clones, around nine tenths detected once. Sequencing was carried out using peripheral blood. The receptors derive from a human donor in a cohort sampled during active COVID-19.

The chain couples TRBV6-5 to TRBJ1-1; weak D call: TRBD1 (5 bases). V lost 5 bases to trimming and J lost 4 bases, with 17 bases between them. CDR1 and CDR2 (germline): MNHEY, SVGAGI. The CDR3 totals 15 residues. The CDR3 protein is CASSRQGRISTEAFF. CDR3 sequence (DNA): TGTGCCAGCAGTCGGCAGGGTCGGATCTCCACTGAAGCTTTCTTT.

V is TRBV6-2 or TRBV6-3 and J is TRBJ2-7; 7 bases line up with TRBD2. Germline assignment: CDR1 MNHEY and CDR2 SVGEGT. The CDR3 consists of 14 residues. V lost 4 bases and J lost 6; bases outside the gene matches: 9. CDR3 sequence (DNA): TGTGCCAGCAGTTCCTCCGGGACTATTCGCGAGCAGTACTTC. It translates to CASSSSGTIREQYF.

The chain employs TRBV3-1 (or the pseudogene TRBV3-2) and TRBJ2-5, with 8 bases identical to TRBD2. CDR1 is LGHDT and CDR2 is YNNKEL in the germline V gene (reference sequence). V gave up 7 bases and J gave up 9 bases; unmatched junction bases: 10. The CDR3 is 13 amino acids. This CDR3 is CASTSGLEEAQYF. The DNA of the CDR3 is TGTGCCAGCACCTCGGGACTAGAGGAGGCCCAGTACTTC.

This clone appeared a single time. V is TRBV5-1 and J is TRBJ1-5, with 8 bases lining up with TRBD1. Trimming cost V 4 bases and J 4 bases; bases outside gene matches: 7. This CDR3 has 15 amino acids. Germline V gene lookup returns CDR1 SGHRS and CDR2 YFSETQ. CDR3 in amino acids: CASSRGTGGNQPQHF. The CDR3 DNA reads as TGCGCCAGCAGCAGAGGGACAGGCGGAAATCAGCCCCAGCATTTT.

In the case of this clone: Other DNA sequences in the sample encode the same CDR3. The gene calls are TRBV11-1 and TRBJ2-3; 14 nucleotides align to TRBD2. Germline-derived CDR1 and CDR2 are SGHAT and FQDESV (reference sequence). This CDR3 contains 16 residues. The trim removed 5 bases at V and 3 bases at J, leaving 4 bases unmatched. The CDR3 loop is CASSLTSGGATDTQYF. The CDR3, as DNA: TGTGCCAGCAGCCTGACTAGCGGGGGGGCTACAGATACGCAGTATTTT.

The CDR3 coding sequence is TGTGCCAGCAGCTTACGGGCGGCGGGGGGAATTACAGATACGCAGTATTTT. Amino acids: CASSLRAAGGITDTQYF. The rearrangement uses TRBV11-2 and TRBJ2-3; 8 bases match TRBD2. From germline, CDR1 is SGHAT and CDR2 FQNNGV. The CDR3 sequence is 17 residues long. After removal of 2 bases from V and 3 bases from J, the junction contained 10 bases not matched to a gene.

This clone is a singleton in its sample. The chain combines TRBV5-1 with TRBJ2-7; D possibly corresponds to TRBD2 (6 bases). The length of the CDR3 is 15 residues. Germline lookup yields CDR1 SGHRS and CDR2 YFSETQ. Trimming shortened V by 3 bases and J by 4 bases, and 17 bases separated the two germline ends. The CDR3 nucleotides read TGCGCCAGCAGCTCACGGGAGACAATAAATTACGAGCAGTACTTC. Amino acid sequence: CASSSRETINYEQYF.

V is TRBV18 and J is TRBJ2-2, with D tentatively TRBD1 (5 bases). The CDR3 totals 16 residues. Germline CDR1 and CDR2: KGHSH and LQKENI. The V and J ends lost 0 bases and 2 bases respectively, with 10 bases between them. The CDR3 sequence: CASSPPQGLNTGELFF. CDR3 sequence (DNA): TGTGCCAGCTCACCACCGCAGGGTCTTAACACCGGGGAGCTGTTTTTT.

The chain couples TRBV27 to TRBJ1-2; 10 nucleotides agree with TRBD1. V dropped 9 bases and J dropped 5; count of bases not matched to a gene: 6. This CDR3 region has 13 residues. Germline V gives CDR1 MNHEY, CDR2 SMNVEV (reference sequence). The DNA of the CDR3 is TGTGCCAGTGGGACAGGGGAGTATTATGGCTACACCTTC. Encoded protein: CASGTGEYYGYTF.

The rearrangement links TRBV21-1 to TRBJ1-5; the table's D call TRBD1 went unverified against the DNA. TRBV21-1 is described as a pseudogene. CDR3 length equals 15 residues. The CDR3 sequence is CASSKEGQGCQPQHF. Here the CDR3 DNA reads TGTGCCAGCAGCAAAGAGGGGCAGGGATGTCAGCCCCAGCATTTT.

This chain uses TRBV5-1 with TRBJ2-5; D uncertain. V was shortened by 0 bases and J by 6 bases, with 15 bases between the two germline ends. Germline CDR1 reads SGHRS; CDR2 reads YFSETQ. The CDR3 has 15 amino acids. The CDR3 DNA sequence: TGCGCCAGCAGCTTGGCAGCCCTAGACGCGCAGACCCAGTACTTC. Translating gives CASSLAALDAQTQYF.

The chain carries TRBV7-9 and TRBJ2-3; TRBD2 is a possible D gene (6 bases). V was shortened by 5 bases and J by 0 bases, with 12 bases between the two germline ends. From germline, CDR1 is SEHNR and CDR2 FQNEAQ (reference sequence). The CDR3 extends over 15 amino acids. CDR3: CASSAIGTSTDTQYF. In DNA form, the CDR3 reads TGTGCCAGCAGCGCTATTGGGACTAGCACAGATACGCAGTATTTT. Full variable domain (missing parts from reference TRBV7-9 and TRBJ2-3): DTGVSQNPRHKITKRGQNVTFRCDPISEHNRLYWYRQTLGQGPEFLTYFQNEAQLEKSRLLSDRFSAERPKGSFSTLEIQRTEQGDSAMYLCASSAIGTSTDTQYFGPGTRLTVL.

CDR3 coding DNA: TGTGCCAGCAGCTCGCTCGGGGCAGGGGGTCGAAACACCATATATTTT. This translates into CASSSLGAGGRNTIYF. The rearrangement joins TRBV11-2 to TRBJ1-3; TRBD1 matches 7 bases. This CDR3 spans 16 amino acids. V was pared by 4 bases and J by 5 bases, with 11 bases of the junction left unmatched. The germline gives CDR1 SGHAT, CDR2 FQNNGV.